This T cell receptor beta chain was captured by sequencing in a study of cytomegalovirus exposure and HLA in healthy donors. About the study: Previous work identified 117 million unique TCR beta sequences from about 179 million T cells.

Primers included in the PCR were 60 Vbeta and 13 Jbeta primers. Sequencing used immunoSEQ multiplex PCR; TCRdb keeps in-frame clones, though not all of them. The sample has fewer than 80,000 clones; roughly 85% are singletons. The origin of this receptor is a man aged 30 to 39 in good health and CMV-seronegative. Material: PBMCs.

CDR3 nucleotides: TGTGCCAGCAGCTTGGGGCACGAGCAGTACTTC. Translated: CASSLGHEQYF. This chain joins TRBV5-6 and TRBJ2-7; no clear D. CDR3 length equals 11 residues. Trimming stripped 0 bases from V and 5 bases from J, with 3 bases between. CDR1 is SGHDT and CDR2 is YYEEEE in the germline V gene.